This TCR beta chain was sequenced during a study of OX40 agonist ivuxolimab in advanced cancers. Study information: Earlier treatment with anti-PD-1, anti-PD-L1 or anti-CTLA-4 was permitted, and 30% to 40% had received some.

Assay used: immunoSEQ multiplex PCR; TCRdb lists only in-frame clones, some missing. This sample has fewer than 100,000 clones; roughly 92% occur once, and the top ten carry about 6.4%. This CDR3 spans 15 amino acids. In germline, CDR1 is MNHEY, CDR2 SMNVEV (reference sequence). The V end was cut by 2 bases, the J end by 1 base, with 10 bases between. This sequence was found in an adult with an advanced solid tumor such as melanoma, head and neck, liver or kidney cancer. V is TRBV27 and J is TRBJ2-3; D may be TRBD2 (5 bases). The input for sequencing was CD4+ or CD8+ T cells sorted from blood, taken in a trial of the OX40 agonist ivuxolimab. CDR3 residues: CASSLGGSRTDTQYF. In DNA, the CDR3 is TGTGCCAGCAGTTTAGGAGGTTCCCGCACAGATACGCAGTATTTT.